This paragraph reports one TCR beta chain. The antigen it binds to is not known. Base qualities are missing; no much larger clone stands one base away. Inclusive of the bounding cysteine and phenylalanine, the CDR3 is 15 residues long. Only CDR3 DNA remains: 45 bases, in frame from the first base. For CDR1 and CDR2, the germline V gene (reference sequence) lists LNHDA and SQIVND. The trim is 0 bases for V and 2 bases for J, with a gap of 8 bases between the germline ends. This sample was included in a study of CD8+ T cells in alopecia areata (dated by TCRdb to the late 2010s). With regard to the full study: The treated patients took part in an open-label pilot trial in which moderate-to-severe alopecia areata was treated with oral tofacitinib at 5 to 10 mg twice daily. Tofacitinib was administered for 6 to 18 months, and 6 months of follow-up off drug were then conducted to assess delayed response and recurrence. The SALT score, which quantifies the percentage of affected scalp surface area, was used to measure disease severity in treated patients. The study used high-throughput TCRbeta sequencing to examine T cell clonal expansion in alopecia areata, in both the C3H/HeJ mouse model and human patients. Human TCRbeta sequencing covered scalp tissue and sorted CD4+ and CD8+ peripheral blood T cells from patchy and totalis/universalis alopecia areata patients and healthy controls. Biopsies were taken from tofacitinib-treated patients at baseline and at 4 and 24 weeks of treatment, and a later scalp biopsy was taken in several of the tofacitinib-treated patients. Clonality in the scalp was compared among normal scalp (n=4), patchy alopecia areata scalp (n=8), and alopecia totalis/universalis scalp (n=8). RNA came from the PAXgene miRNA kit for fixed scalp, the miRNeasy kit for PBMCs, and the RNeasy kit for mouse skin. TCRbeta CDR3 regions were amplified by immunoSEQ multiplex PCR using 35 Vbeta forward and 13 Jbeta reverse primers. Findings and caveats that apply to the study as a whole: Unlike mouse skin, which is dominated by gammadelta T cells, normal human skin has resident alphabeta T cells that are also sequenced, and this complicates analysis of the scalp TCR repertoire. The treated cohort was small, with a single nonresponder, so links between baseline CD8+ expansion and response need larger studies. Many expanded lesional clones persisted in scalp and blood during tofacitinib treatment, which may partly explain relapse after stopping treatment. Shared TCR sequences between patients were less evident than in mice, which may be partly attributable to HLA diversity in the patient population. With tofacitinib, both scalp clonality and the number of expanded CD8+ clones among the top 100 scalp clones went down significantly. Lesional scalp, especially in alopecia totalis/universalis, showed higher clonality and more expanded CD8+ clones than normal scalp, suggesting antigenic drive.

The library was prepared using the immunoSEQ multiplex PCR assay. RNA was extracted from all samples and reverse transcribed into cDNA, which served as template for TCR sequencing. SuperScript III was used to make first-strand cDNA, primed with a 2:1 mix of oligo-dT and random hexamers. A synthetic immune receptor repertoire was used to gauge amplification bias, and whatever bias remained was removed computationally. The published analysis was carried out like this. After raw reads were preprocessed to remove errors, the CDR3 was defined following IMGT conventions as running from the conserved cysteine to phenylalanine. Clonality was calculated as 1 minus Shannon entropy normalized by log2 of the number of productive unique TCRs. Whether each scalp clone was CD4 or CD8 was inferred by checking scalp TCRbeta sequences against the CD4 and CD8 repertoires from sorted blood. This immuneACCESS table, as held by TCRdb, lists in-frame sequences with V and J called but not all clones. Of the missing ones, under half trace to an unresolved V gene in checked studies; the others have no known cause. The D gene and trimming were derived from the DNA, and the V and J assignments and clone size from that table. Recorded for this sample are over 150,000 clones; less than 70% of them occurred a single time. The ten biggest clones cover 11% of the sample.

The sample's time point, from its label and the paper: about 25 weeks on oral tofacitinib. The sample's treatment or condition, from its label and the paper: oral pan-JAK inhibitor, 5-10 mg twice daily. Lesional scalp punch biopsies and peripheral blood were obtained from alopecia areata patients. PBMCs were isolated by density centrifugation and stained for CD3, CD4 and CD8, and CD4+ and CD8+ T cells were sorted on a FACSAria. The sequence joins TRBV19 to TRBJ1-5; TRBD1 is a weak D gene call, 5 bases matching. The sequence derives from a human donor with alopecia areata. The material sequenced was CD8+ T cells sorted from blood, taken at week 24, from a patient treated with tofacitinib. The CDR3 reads CASSIDVGGNQPQHF. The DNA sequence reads TGTGCCAGTAGTATAGATGTGGGGGGCAATCAGCCCCAGCATTTT.